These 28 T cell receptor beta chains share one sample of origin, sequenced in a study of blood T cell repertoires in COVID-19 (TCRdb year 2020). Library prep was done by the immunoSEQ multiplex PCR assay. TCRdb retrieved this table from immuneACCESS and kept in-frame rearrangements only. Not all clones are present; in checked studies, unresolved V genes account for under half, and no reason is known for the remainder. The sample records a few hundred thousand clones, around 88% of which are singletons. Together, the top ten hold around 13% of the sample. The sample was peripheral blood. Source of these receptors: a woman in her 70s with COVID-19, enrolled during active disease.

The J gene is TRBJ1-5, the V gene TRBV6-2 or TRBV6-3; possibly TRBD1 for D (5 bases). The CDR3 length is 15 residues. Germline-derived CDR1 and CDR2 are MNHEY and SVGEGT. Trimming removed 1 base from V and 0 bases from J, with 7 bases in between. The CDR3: CASSYYRYSNQPQHF. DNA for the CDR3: TGTGCCAGCAGTTACTACAGGTATAGCAATCAGCCCCAGCATTTT.

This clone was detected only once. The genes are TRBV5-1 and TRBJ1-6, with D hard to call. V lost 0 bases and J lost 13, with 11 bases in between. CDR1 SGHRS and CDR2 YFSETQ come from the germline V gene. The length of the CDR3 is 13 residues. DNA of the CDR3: TGCGCCAGCAGCTTGGTAGAGGGAGGTCCCCTCCACTTT. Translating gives CASSLVEGGPLHF.

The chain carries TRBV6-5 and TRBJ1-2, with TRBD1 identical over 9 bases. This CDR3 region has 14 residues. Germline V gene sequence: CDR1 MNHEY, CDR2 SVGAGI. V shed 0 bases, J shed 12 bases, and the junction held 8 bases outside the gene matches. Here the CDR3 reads CASSYSNGQGPHTF. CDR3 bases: TGTGCCAGCAGTTACTCGAACGGACAGGGGCCCCACACCTTC.

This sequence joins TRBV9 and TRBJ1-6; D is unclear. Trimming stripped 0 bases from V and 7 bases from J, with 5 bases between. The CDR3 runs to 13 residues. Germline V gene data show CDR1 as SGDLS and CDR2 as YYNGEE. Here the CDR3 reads CASSVGENSPLHF. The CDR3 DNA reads TGTGCCAGCAGCGTAGGGGAGAATTCACCCCTCCACTTT. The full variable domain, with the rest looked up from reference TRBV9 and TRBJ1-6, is DSGVTQTPKHLITATGQRVTLRCSPRSGDLSVYWYQQSLDQGLQFLIQYYNGEERAKGNILERFSAQQFPDLHSELNLSSLELGDSALYFCASSVGENSPLHFGNGTRLTVT.

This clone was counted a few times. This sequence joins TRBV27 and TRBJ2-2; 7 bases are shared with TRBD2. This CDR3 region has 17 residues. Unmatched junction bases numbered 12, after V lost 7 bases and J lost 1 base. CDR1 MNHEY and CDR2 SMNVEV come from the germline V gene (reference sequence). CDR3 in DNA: TGTGCCAGCACCCTTCGGGGTTCGGGGGGGAACACCGGGGAGCTGTTTTTT. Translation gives CASTLRGSGGNTGELFF.

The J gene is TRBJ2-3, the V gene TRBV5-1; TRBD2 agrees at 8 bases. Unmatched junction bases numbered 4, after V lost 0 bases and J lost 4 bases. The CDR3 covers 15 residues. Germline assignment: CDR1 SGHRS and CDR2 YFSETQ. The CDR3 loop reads CASSLAGGASDTQYF. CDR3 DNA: TGCGCCAGCAGCTTGGCCGGGGGGGCCTCAGATACGCAGTATTTT.

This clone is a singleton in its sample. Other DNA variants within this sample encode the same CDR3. CDR3 residues: CASSLAGDGYTF. The DNA for the CDR3 is TGTGCCAGCAGCTTGGCCGGGGATGGCTACACCTTC. The genes are TRBV5-4 and TRBJ1-2; no clear D. Per the germline V gene, CDR1 is SGHNT and CDR2 is YYREEE (reference sequence). The CDR3 is made up of 12 amino acids. Trimming shortened V by 0 bases and J by 6 bases, and 6 bases separated the two germline ends.

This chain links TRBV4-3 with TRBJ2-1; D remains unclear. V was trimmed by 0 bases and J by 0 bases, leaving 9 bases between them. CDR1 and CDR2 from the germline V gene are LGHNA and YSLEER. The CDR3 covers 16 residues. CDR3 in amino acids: CASSQESVSSYNEQFF. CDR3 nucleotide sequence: TGCGCCAGCAGCCAAGAGAGTGTTAGCTCCTACAATGAGCAGTTCTTC.

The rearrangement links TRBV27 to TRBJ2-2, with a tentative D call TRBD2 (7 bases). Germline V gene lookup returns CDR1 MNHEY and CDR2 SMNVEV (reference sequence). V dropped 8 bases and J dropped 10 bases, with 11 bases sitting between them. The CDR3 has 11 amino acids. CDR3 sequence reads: CASGGDKELFF. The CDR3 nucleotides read TGTGCCAGCGGGGGGGACAAGGAGCTGTTTTTT.

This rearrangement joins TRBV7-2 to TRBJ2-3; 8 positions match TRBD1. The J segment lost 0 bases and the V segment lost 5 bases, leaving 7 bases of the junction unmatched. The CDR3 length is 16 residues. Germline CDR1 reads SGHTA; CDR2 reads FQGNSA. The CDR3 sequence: CASSRRTGLSTDTQYF. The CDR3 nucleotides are TGTGCCAGCAGCCGGCGGACAGGGCTCAGCACAGATACGCAGTATTTT.

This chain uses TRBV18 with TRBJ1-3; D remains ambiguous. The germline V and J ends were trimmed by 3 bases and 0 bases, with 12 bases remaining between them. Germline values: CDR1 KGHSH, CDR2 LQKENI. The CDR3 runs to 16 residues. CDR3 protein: CASSPEQLISGNTIYF. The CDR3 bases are TGTGCCAGCTCACCTGAACAATTAATCTCTGGAAACACCATATATTTT.

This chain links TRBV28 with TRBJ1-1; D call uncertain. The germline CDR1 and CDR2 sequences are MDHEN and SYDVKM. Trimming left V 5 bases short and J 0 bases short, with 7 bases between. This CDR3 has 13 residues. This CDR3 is CASSNLLNTEAFF. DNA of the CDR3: TGTGCCAGCAGTAACTTATTGAACACTGAAGCTTTCTTT. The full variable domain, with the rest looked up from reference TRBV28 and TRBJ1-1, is DVKVTQSSRYLVKRTGEKVFLECVQDMDHENMFWYRQDPGLGLRLIYFSYDVKMKEKGDIPEGYSVSREKKERFSLILESASTNQTSMYLCASSNLLNTEAFFGQGTRLTVV.

The DNA of the CDR3 is TGTGCCAGCAGTGGACAGACAGGGATGAACACTGAAGCTTTCTTT. This encodes CASSGQTGMNTEAFF. The V and J genes are TRBV2 and TRBJ1-1; 7 bases align to TRBD1. CDR1 and CDR2 from the germline V gene are SNHLY and FYNNEI. Losses at the gene ends were 4 bases for V and 0 bases for J; bases not matched to a gene: 5. This CDR3 spans 15 amino acids.

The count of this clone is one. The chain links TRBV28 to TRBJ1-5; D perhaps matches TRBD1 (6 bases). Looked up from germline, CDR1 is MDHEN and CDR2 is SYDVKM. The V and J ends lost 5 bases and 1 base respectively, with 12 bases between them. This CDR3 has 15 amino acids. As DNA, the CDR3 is TGTGCCAGCAGTCCCAGGGGTTGGAGCAATCAGCCCCAGCATTTT. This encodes CASSPRGWSNQPQHF.

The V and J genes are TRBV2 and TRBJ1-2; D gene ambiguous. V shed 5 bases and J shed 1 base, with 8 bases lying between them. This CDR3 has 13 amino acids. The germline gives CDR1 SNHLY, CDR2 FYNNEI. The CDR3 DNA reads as TGTGCCAGCAGTAGGCAGGTTAACTATGGCTACACCTTC. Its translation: CASSRQVNYGYTF.

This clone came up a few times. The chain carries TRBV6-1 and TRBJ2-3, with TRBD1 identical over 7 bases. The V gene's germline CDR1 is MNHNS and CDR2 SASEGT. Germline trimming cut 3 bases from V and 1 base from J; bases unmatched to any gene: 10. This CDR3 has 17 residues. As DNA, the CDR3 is TGTGCCAGCAGTGATCTGGTAGGGGACAGCGGCACAGATACGCAGTATTTT. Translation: CASSDLVGDSGTDTQYF.

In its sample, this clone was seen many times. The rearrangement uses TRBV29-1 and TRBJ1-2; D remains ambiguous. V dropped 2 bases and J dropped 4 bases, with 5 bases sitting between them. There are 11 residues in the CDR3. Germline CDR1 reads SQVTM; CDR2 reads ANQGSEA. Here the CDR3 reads CSVEILYGYTF. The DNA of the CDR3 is TGCAGCGTTGAAATCCTCTATGGCTACACCTTC.

The CDR3 spells CASSSPGQENYGYTF. In DNA form, the CDR3 reads TGTGCCAGCAGCTCTCCGGGACAGGAAAACTATGGCTACACCTTC. This rearrangement joins TRBV7-9 to TRBJ1-2; the match to TRBD1 covers 8 bases. Germline assignment: CDR1 SEHNR and CDR2 FQNEAQ (reference sequence). The CDR3 covers 15 residues. The trim removed 4 bases at V and 2 bases at J, leaving 6 bases unmatched.

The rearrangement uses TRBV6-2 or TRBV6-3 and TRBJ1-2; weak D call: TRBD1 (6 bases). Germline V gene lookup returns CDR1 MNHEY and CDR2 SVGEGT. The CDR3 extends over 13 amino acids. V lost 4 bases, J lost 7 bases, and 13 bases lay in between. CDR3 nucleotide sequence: TGTGCCAGCAGTTGGCAGGGGTCTGGTGGCTACACCTTC. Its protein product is CASSWQGSGGYTF.

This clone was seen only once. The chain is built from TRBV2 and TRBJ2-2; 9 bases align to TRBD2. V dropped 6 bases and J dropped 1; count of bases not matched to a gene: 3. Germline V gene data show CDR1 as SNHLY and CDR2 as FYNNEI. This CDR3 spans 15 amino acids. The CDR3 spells CASRGAGGNTGELFF. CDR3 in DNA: TGTGCCAGCAGGGGAGCGGGGGGGAACACCGGGGAGCTGTTTTTT.

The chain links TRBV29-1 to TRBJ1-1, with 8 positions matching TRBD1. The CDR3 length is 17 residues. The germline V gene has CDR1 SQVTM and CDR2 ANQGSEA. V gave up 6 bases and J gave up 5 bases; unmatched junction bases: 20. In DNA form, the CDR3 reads TGCAGCGTCCCTACTCGGAGACAGGGGTCGGGAAGGACTGAAGCTTTCTTT. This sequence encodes CSVPTRRQGSGRTEAFF.

This chain's CDR3 is CASSGGGTLYEQYF. The CDR3 DNA reads TGCGCCAGCAGCGGGGGAGGGACACTCTACGAGCAGTACTTC. This chain joins TRBV5-1 and TRBJ2-7; TRBD2 is a possible D gene (7 bases). Trimming pared 4 bases from V and 3 bases from J, leaving 14 bases between. CDR1 and CDR2 from the germline V gene are SGHRS and YFSETQ. There are 14 residues in the CDR3.

CDR3 DNA sequence: TGTGCCAGCATGGGACAGGGGTACGGCTACACCTTC. It translates to CASMGQGYGYTF. This rearrangement joins TRBV2 to TRBJ1-2; 10 bases fit TRBD1. Germline CDR1 is SNHLY and CDR2 is FYNNEI. With V trimmed by 7 bases and J by 8 bases, 4 bases remained unmatched. This CDR3 has 12 residues. Complete variable domain (other parts from reference TRBV2 and TRBJ1-2): EPEVTQTPSHQVTQMGQEVILRCVPISNHLYFYWYRQILGQKVEFLVSFYNNEISEKSEIFDDQFSVERPDGSNFTLKIRSTKLEDSAMYFCASMGQGYGYTFGSGTRLTVV.

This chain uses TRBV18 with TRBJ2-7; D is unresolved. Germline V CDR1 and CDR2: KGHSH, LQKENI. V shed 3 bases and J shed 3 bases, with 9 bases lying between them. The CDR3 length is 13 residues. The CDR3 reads CASSPSFIYEQYF. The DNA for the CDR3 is TGTGCCAGCTCACCGAGTTTCATCTACGAGCAGTACTTC.

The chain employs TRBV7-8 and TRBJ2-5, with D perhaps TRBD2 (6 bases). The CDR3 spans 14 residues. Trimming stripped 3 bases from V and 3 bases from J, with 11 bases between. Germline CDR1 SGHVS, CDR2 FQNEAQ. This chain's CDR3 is CASSFGGLEETQYF. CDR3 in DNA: TGTGCCAGCAGCTTCGGGGGACTTGAAGAGACCCAGTACTTC.

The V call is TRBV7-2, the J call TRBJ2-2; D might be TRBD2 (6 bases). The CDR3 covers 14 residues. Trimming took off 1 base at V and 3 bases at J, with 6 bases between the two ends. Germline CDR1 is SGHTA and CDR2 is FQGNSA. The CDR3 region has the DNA TGTGCCAGCAGCTTAGGGGGGGACACCGGGGAGCTGTTTTTT. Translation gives CASSLGGDTGELFF.

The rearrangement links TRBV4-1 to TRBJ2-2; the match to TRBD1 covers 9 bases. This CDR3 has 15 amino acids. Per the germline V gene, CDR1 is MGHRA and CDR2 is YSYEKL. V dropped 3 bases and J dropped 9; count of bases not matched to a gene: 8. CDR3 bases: TGCGCCAGCAGCCATGGGACAGGGATAAGAAGGGAGCTGTTTTTT. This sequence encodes CASSHGTGIRRELFF.

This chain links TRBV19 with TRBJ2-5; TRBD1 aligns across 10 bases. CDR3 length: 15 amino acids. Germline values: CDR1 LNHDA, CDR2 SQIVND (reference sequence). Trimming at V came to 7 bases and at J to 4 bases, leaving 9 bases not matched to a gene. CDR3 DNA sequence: TGTGCCAGTACCCCCGTCGGACAGGGGGGAGAGACCCAGTACTTC. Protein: CASTPVGQGGETQYF.